The clone carrying this TCR beta chain was picked up one time. This sample is drawn from a study of shared clonotypes between healthy human individuals. Turning to the study itself: Three plates each covered CD4 naive and memory; CD8 naive two, CD8 memory one.

Generated by immunoSEQ multiplex PCR, the TCRdb table keeps only in-frame clones and is missing some. The table lists about 1.1 million clones, approximately 80% of them singletons, with 0.89% in the top ten. The germline V gene encodes CDR1 SEHNR and CDR2 FQNEAQ (reference sequence). Germline trimming cut 4 bases from V and 7 bases from J; bases unmatched to any gene: 7. There are 14 residues in the CDR3. The sequencing sample was made of memory CD4+ T cells from PBMCs. Regarding subset: CD45RA-negative fraction. The chain links TRBV7-9 to TRBJ2-1; 7 bases are a match to TRBD1. This clonotype was obtained from a man aged 18 to 35 in good health. Some clones in this sample may be carry-over from other donors' samples. CDR3 DNA: TGTGCCAGCAGCTCCCAGGGACAGTTGAATGAGCAGTTCTTC. Translated: CASSSQGQLNEQFF.